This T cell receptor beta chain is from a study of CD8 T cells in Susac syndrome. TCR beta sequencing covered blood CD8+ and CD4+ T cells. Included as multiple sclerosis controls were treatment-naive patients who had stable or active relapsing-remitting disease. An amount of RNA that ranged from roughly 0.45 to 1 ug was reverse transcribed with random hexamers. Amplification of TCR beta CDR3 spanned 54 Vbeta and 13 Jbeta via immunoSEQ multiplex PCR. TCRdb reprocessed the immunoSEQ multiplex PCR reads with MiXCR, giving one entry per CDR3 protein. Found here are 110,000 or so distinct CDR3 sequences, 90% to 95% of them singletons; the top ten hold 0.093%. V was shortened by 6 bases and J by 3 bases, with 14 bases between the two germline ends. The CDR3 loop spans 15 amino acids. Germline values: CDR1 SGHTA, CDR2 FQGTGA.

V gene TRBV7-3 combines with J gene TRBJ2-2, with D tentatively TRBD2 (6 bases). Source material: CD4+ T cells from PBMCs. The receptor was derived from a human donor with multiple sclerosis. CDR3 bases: TGTGCCAGCAGGTTGGGGGGTACGGACACCGGGGAGCTGTTTTTT. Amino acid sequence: CASRLGGTDTGELFF.